Each of the 20 T cell receptor beta chains below was sequenced from the same sample in a study of T-cell reconstitution after alpha-beta-depleted transplantation in children. Unique molecular identifiers were used in preparing the TCRbeta library. TCRdb reanalysed the PCR reads using MiXCR and keeps one entry per CDR3 protein. The sample holds 98,000 or so distinct CDR3 sequences, 5% to 7% seen once. The sample was PBMCs, mostly from graft donor cells, taken 360 days after TCRalphabeta/CD19-depleted stem cell transplant. These receptors were taken from a male patient between 2 and 10 years old who had a stem cell transplant for acute lymphoblastic leukemia, so the T cells may come from the graft donor.

The CDR3 spells CASSPSLYNEQFF. CDR3 nucleotides: TGTGCCAGCAGCCCTTCACTATACAATGAGCAGTTCTTC. This sequence joins TRBV14 and TRBJ2-1; D ambiguous. V was trimmed by 4 bases and J by 4 bases, leaving 8 bases between them. Per germline, CDR1 SGHDN and CDR2 FVKESK. The CDR3 length is 13 residues.

This clonotype was counted a single time. A much larger clone lies one base from this, so it may be a read error. The genes are TRBV5-6 and TRBJ2-7; D may be TRBD1 (6 bases). In germline, CDR1 is SGHDT, CDR2 YYEEEE. The length of the CDR3 is 13 residues. For the CDR3, the DNA is TGTGACAGCAGCTGGGGACACCTATACGAGCAGTACTTC. It encodes CDSSWGHLYEQYF. The full variable domain, with the rest looked up from reference TRBV5-6 and TRBJ2-7, is DAGVTQSPTHLIKTRGQQVTLRCSPKSGHDTVSWYQQALGQGPQFIFQYYEEEERQRGNFPDRFSGHQFPNYSSELNVNALLLGDSALYLCDSSWGHLYEQYFGPGTRLTVT.

In its sample, this clonotype was seen a few times. V is TRBV9 and J is TRBJ2-3; TRBD2 agrees at 12 bases. V was pared by 3 bases and J by 0 bases, with 2 bases of the junction left unmatched. CDR1 and CDR2 (germline): SGDLS, YYNGEE. The CDR3 sequence is 16 residues long. DNA for the CDR3: TGTGCCAGCAGCGCCGGGACTAGCGGGAGCACAGATACGCAGTATTTT. Its translation is CASSAGTSGSTDTQYF.

This clonotype was counted ten times or more. The chain joins TRBV24-1 to TRBJ2-1; D is unresolved. The germline V gene encodes CDR1 KGHDR and CDR2 SFDVKD. V lost 1 base and J 4 bases, leaving 7 bases between the germline ends. This CDR3 comprises 14 residues. CDR3 residues: CATSDFSGYNEQFF. The CDR3, as DNA: TGTGCCACCAGTGATTTCTCGGGTTACAATGAGCAGTTCTTC.

This clonotype has ten or more counts. This chain joins TRBV27 and TRBJ2-5; D assignment may be TRBD1 or TRBD2 (5 bases each). V lost 7 bases and J lost 5, with 20 bases in between. CDR3 length: 15 residues. Per the germline V gene, CDR1 is MNHEY and CDR2 is SMNVEV (reference sequence). The CDR3 DNA follows: TGTGCCAGCACCCCGTCCCGGGACGCCGGGGAGACCCAGTACTTC. The encoded protein is CASTPSRDAGETQYF.

This clonotype has ten or more counts. The V and J genes are TRBV7-2 and TRBJ2-3; D is unclear. CDR1 is SGHTA, CDR2 FQGNSA, per germline. The CDR3 sequence is 15 residues long. Trimming left V 1 base short and J 3 bases short, with 11 bases between. This chain's CDR3 is CASSLGWLGTDTQYF. The CDR3 nucleotides read TGTGCCAGCAGCTTAGGATGGTTGGGGACAGATACGCAGTATTTT.

This sequence joins TRBV6-2 or TRBV6-3 and TRBJ2-1; 12 nucleotides match TRBD2. Germline loops: CDR1 MNHEY, CDR2 SVGEGT. V lost 4 bases, J lost 9 bases, and 7 bases stayed unmatched. CDR3 size: 15 residues. CDR3 sequence (DNA): TGTGCCAGCAGTTTTCTAGCGGGAGGGGGGGGTGAGCAGTTCTTC. The encoded protein is CASSFLAGGGGEQFF.

This clonotype was picked up many times. The CDR3 region has the DNA TGTGCCAGCAGTTTGGTGCGGGAATTCACAGATACGCAGTATTTT. Protein product: CASSLVREFTDTQYF. The chain carries TRBV27 and TRBJ2-3, with D possibly TRBD2 on 6 matching bases. The ends were cut back, 3 bases at V and 2 bases at J, with 12 bases in the middle. Germline CDR1 MNHEY, CDR2 SMNVEV (reference sequence). This CDR3 has 15 amino acids.

This clonotype was seen repeatedly, ten times or more. The gene calls are TRBV9 and TRBJ1-3; 7 bases align to TRBD1. V trimming: 4 bases; J trimming: 4 bases; junction bases outside the gene matches: 5. The germline V gene has CDR1 SGDLS and CDR2 YYNGEE. The CDR3 has 14 amino acids. The CDR3 nucleotides are TGTGCCAGCAGCCCAAGGGGGCAAGGAAACACCATATATTTT. Its protein is CASSPRGQGNTIYF.

The J gene is TRBJ2-7, the V gene TRBV6-2 or TRBV6-3; 11 bases agree with TRBD1. The CDR3 is 15 amino acids. The germline V gene encodes CDR1 MNHEY and CDR2 SVGEGT. J was trimmed by 3 bases and V by 5 bases; bases with no gene match: 6. The CDR3 sequence: CASSPGQGAVYEQYF. CDR3 sequence (DNA): TGTGCCAGCAGTCCAGGACAGGGGGCGGTCTACGAGCAGTACTTC.

At least ten counts were recorded for this clonotype. J is TRBJ2-1 and V is TRBV7-2, with D perhaps TRBD1 (5 bases). The CDR3 is 14 residues long. V lost 2 bases to trimming and J lost 9 bases, with 14 bases between them. Germline V gives CDR1 SGHTA, CDR2 FQGNSA. The CDR3 coding sequence is TGTGCCAGCAGCTTAAGCCAGGGTAGGCGTGAGCAGTTCTTC. It translates to CASSLSQGRREQFF.

This clonotype was counted a few times. The V gene is TRBV7-2, the J gene TRBJ2-2; 7 nucleotides match TRBD2. Per the germline V gene, CDR1 is SGHTA and CDR2 is FQGNSA. The CDR3 contains 16 residues. The junction had 12 bases not matched to a gene; V was cut back by 5 bases and J by 6 bases. This CDR3 reads CASSPGEGYSPGELFF. CDR3 DNA: TGTGCCAGCAGCCCTGGGGAGGGGTACAGTCCCGGGGAGCTGTTTTTT.

The rearrangement joins TRBV4-3 to TRBJ2-7; 14 bases fit TRBD2. Germline V CDR1 and CDR2: LGHNA, YSLEER. This CDR3 has 17 amino acids. J gave up 5 bases and V 1 base, and 7 bases lay outside the gene matches. CDR3: CASSQALLGLAGDEQYF. The CDR3 DNA reads TGCGCCAGCAGCCAAGCCCTATTGGGACTAGCGGGAGACGAGCAGTACTTC.

The gene calls are TRBV14 and TRBJ2-7; D may be TRBD2 (5 bases). CDR3 length: 13 residues. Germline values: CDR1 SGHDN, CDR2 FVKESK. Trimming left V 6 bases short and J 0 bases short, with 9 bases between. The CDR3 bases are TGTGCCAGCAGTGGAGGTTTCTCCTACGAGCAGTACTTC. This sequence encodes CASSGGFSYEQYF.

The sample holds many counts of this clonotype. The chain couples TRBV25-1 to TRBJ2-5, with 13 bases fitting TRBD2. The ends lost 5 bases at V and 5 bases at J; junction bases unmatched: 11. This CDR3 is built from 17 residues. The germline V gene encodes CDR1 MGHDK and CDR2 SYGVNS. Here the CDR3 reads CASSHPGTSGKRETQYF. Here the CDR3 DNA reads TGTGCCAGCAGTCATCCGGGGACTAGCGGGAAGCGGGAGACCCAGTACTTC.

Only a few counts were recorded for this clonotype. The chain joins TRBV7-2 to TRBJ2-6, with 7 positions matching TRBD1. The germline V gene has CDR1 SGHTA and CDR2 FQGNSA. J was trimmed by 4 bases and V by 0 bases; bases with no gene match: 6. The CDR3 contains 17 residues. Written as DNA, the CDR3 is TGTGCCAGCAGCTTAGCCCGAGACAGGGTAGGGGCCAACGTCCTGACTTTC. Translation gives CASSLARDRVGANVLTF.

In its sample, this clonotype was seen a few times. This chain connects TRBV28 to TRBJ1-2, with 7 bases that match TRBD1. This CDR3 has 16 residues. The germline gives CDR1 MDHEN, CDR2 SYDVKM. The trim removed 5 bases at V and 4 bases at J, leaving 13 bases unmatched. CDR3 residues: CASSPGQVLLPYGYTF. In DNA form, the CDR3 reads TGTGCCAGCAGTCCAGGACAGGTTCTCCTCCCCTATGGCTACACCTTC.

This chain links TRBV4-3 with TRBJ2-5; D ambiguous. Trimming took 4 bases from V and 0 from J, leaving 12 bases between them. This CDR3 region has 15 residues. Germline-derived CDR1 and CDR2 are LGHNA and YSLEER. CDR3 DNA: TGCGCCAGCAGCCCCTCCCCGGCCTACCAAGAGACCCAGTACTTC. This codes for CASSPSPAYQETQYF.

This clonotype has ten or more counts. V is TRBV7-8 and J is TRBJ2-3; TRBD2 matches 9 bases. The CDR3 is 19 residues long. Per the germline V gene, CDR1 is SGHVS and CDR2 is FQNEAQ. The V and J ends lost 2 bases and 0 bases, in that order; junction bases with no gene match: 12. The CDR3 DNA sequence: TGTGCCAGCAGCTTATATGGCCTAGCGGGGATTCCTAGCACAGATACGCAGTATTTT. Residues: CASSLYGLAGIPSTDTQYF.

This clonotype was seen many times. The chain has TRBV5-1 and TRBJ2-7; 9 nucleotides align to TRBD2. Trimming cost V 0 bases and J 6 bases; bases outside gene matches: 7. Germline V gene sequence: CDR1 SGHRS, CDR2 YFSETQ. This CDR3 comprises 15 residues. The CDR3 DNA sequence: TGCGCCAGCAGCTTGGAAAAGCGGGGGGTCGTCGAGCAGTACTTC. Translating it yields CASSLEKRGVVEQYF.